This T cell receptor (beta chain) is drawn from a study of shared clonotypes between healthy human individuals. Study-wide results and limits: Large sequencing depth failed to make sorted-subset sequencing complete, rarefaction showed. The sharing of about 5% of naive CD4 clonotypes was seen across a handful of donors. On the whole, naive subsets had larger estimated richness than memory subsets had.

The CDR3 is 14 amino acids. J was trimmed by 2 bases and V by 3 bases; bases with no gene match: 3. Germline V CDR1 and CDR2: LNHDA, SQIVND (reference sequence). A note on this clone: Its antigen is as yet unknown.

Terminally differentiated effector memory CD45RA+ cells were left out of the naive CD8 fraction, which was CD45RO-negative and positively selected for CCR7. Produced via immunoSEQ multiplex PCR; TCRdb's table is partial and in-frame only. Among around 2.1 million clones listed, roughly 91% were seen once. This clonotype was obtained from a man younger than 35 in good health. Some clones in this sample may be carry-over from other donors' samples. The chain links TRBV19 to TRBJ1-2; 7 bases are a match to TRBD1. The specimen was naive CD8+ T cells from PBMCs. In nucleotides, the CDR3 is TGTGCCAGTAGTATTGCCAGGGGGAACTATGGCTACACCTTC. Its protein product is CASSIARGNYGYTF.